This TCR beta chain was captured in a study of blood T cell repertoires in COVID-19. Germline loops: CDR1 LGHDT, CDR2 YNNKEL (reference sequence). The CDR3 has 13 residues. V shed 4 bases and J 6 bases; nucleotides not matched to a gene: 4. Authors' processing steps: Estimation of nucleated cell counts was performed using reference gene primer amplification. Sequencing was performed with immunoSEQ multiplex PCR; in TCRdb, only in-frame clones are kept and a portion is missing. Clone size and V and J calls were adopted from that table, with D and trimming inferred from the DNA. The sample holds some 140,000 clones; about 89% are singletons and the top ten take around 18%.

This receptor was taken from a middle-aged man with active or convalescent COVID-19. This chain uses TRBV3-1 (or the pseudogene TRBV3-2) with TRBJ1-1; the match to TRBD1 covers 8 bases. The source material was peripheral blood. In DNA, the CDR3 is TGTGCCAGCAGCCGGGACAGGAGGTCTGAAGCTTTCTTT. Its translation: CASSRDRRSEAFF.